This T cell receptor (beta chain) was profiled in a study of shared clonotypes between healthy human individuals. Assay: immunoSEQ multiplex PCR; the TCRdb copy retains only in-frame clones and omits some. The sample records some 530,000 clones, roughly 80% being singletons. A note on this clone: Its antigen is not identified.

General study points: In this cohort, only blood was sampled, and tissue repertoires likely differ.

The CDR3 has 13 residues. Trimming left V 5 bases short and J 3 bases short, with 11 bases between. CDR1 SGHVS and CDR2 FNYEAQ come from the germline V gene. The chain uses TRBV7-6 and TRBJ2-7; D possibly matches TRBD1 or TRBD2 (5 bases each). Sequencing was carried out using PBMCs. This TCR was recovered from a woman aged 40 to 50 in good health. Some clones in this sample may be carry-over from other donors' samples. The CDR3 is CASSPGTSYEQYF. CDR3 in DNA: TGTGCCAGCAGCCCCGGGACCAGCTACGAGCAGTACTTC.